The present T cell receptor (beta chain) was sequenced within a study of blood T cells in healthy people across ages. Germline assignment: CDR1 DFQATT and CDR2 SNEGSKA (reference sequence). This CDR3 is built from 15 residues. Trimming at V came to 3 bases and at J to 8 bases, leaving 10 bases not matched to a gene. Each of the donors had approximately 10 milliliters of peripheral blood drawn into EDTA-treated Vacutainer tubes. Next came a second PCR, run for about 6 to 11 cycles, which used a sample-barcoded 5' primer along with a J-beta primer mix. MiXCR, applied by TCRdb to the 5' RACE reads, yields one record per CDR3 protein. The sample records over a million distinct CDR3 sequences, about 23% being singletons. These data also formed part of another study, on T cells of mothers and their children. That publication notes: Three healthy Caucasian mothers gave samples, and so did their six children. In each mother, TCR beta CDR3 reads exceeded 10 million; in each child, they numbered 3 million to 3.5 million. Microchimeric T cell clones that persisted were not detected.

The receptor was derived from a girl aged 2 to 9 in good health. V usage is TRBV20-1 and J usage is TRBJ2-1, with TRBD2 identical over 10 bases. The sequencing input was blood. The CDR3 protein is CSASGQRGGLYEQFF. The DNA of the CDR3 is TGCAGTGCTAGTGGCCAGCGGGGGGGCCTTTATGAGCAGTTCTTC.